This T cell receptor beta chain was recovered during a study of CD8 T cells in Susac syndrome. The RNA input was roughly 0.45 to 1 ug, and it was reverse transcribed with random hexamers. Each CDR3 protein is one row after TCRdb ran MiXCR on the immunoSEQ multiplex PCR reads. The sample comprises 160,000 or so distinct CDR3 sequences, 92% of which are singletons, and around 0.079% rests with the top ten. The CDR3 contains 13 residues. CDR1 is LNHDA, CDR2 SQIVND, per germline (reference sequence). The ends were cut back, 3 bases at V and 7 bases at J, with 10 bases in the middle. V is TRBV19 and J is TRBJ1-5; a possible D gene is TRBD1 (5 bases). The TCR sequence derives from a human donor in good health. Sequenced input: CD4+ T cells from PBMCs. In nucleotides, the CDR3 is TGTGCCAGTAGTATTGCCAGGGAACAGCCCCAGCATTTT. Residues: CASSIAREQPQHF.